Each of the 27 T cell receptor beta chains below was sequenced from the same sample in a study of cytomegalovirus exposure and HLA in healthy donors. The PCR made use of 60 Vbeta and 13 Jbeta primers. The method was immunoSEQ multiplex PCR; TCRdb's version includes in-frame clones alone and lacks a portion of them. Of roughly 140,000 clones detected, around 75% appear once; the ten largest clones hold 1.5% to 2%. The sample consisted of PBMCs. Source of these receptors: a woman aged 30 to 39 in good health and CMV-seronegative.

The rearrangement uses TRBV28 and TRBJ1-1; the D gene is possibly TRBD1 (5 bases). V lost 5 bases, J lost 6 bases, and 25 bases lay in between. The CDR3 has 17 amino acids. CDR1 MDHEN and CDR2 SYDVKM come from the germline V gene. This chain's CDR3 is CASSAPDSSSIYAEAFF. CDR3 nucleotides: TGTGCCAGCAGTGCGCCCGACAGTTCTTCTATCTACGCTGAAGCTTTCTTT. Combining the CDR3 with reference TRBV28 and TRBJ1-1 gives the whole variable domain DVKVTQSSRYLVKRTGEKVFLECVQDMDHENMFWYRQDPGLGLRLIYFSYDVKMKEKGDIPEGYSVSREKKERFSLILESASTNQTSMYLCASSAPDSSSIYAEAFFGQGTRLTVV.

The genes are TRBV14 and TRBJ2-1; D perhaps matches TRBD2 (6 bases). The CDR3 contains 18 residues. From germline, CDR1 is SGHDN and CDR2 FVKESK. V gave up 1 base and J gave up 2 bases, with 18 bases separating them. DNA of the CDR3: TGTGCCAGCAGCCAAGTGCGGGGCGGGTGGGGAACCTACAATGAGCAGTTCTTC. Protein: CASSQVRGGWGTYNEQFF. The full variable domain, completed using reference TRBV14 and TRBJ2-1, is EAGVTQFPSHSVIEKGQTVTLRCDPISGHDNLYWYRRVMGKEIKFLLHFVKESKQDESGMPNNRFLAERTGGTYSTLKVQPAELEDSGVYFCASSQVRGGWGTYNEQFFGPGTRLTVL.

This chain joins TRBV27 and TRBJ2-7; 8 nucleotides match TRBD1. The ends lost 5 bases at V and 3 bases at J; junction bases unmatched: 6. CDR1 and CDR2 (germline): MNHEY, SMNVEV (reference sequence). CDR3 size: 14 residues. CDR3 sequence reads: CASSHGQGVYEQYV. The DNA of the CDR3 is TGTGCCAGCAGTCACGGACAGGGCGTCTACGAGCAGTACGTC.

This clone was counted between two and nine times. The V call is TRBV6-1, the J call TRBJ2-7; maybe TRBD2 (5 bases). Trimming removed 5 bases at V and 3 bases at J, with 20 bases between. This CDR3 has 16 amino acids. Germline assignment: CDR1 MNHNS and CDR2 SASEGT. CDR3 amino acids: CASSKGNRGNYYEQYF. The CDR3 DNA is TGTGCCAGCAGTAAAGGGAACCGGGGTAATTACTACGAGCAGTACTTC.

This clone was detected only once. The chain joins TRBV18 to TRBJ2-6, with D perhaps TRBD1 (6 bases). The CDR3 consists of 16 residues. Germline V gene data show CDR1 as KGHSH and CDR2 as LQKENI. V lost 6 bases to trimming and J lost 0 bases, with 12 bases between them. The chain's CDR3 is CASSPGQISGANVLTF. The CDR3 nucleotides are TGTGCCAGCTCGCCGGGACAAATCTCTGGGGCCAACGTCCTGACTTTC.

V usage is TRBV6-6 and J usage is TRBJ2-2, with 7 bases lining up with TRBD2. The CDR3 consists of 15 residues. Germline trimming cut 10 bases from V and 1 base from J; bases unmatched to any gene: 9. The germline gives CDR1 MNHNY, CDR2 SVGAGI (reference sequence). The CDR3 bases are TGTGCCACCGCCGGGACTACGTTGAACACCGGGGAGCTGTTTTTT. Translating it yields CATAGTTLNTGELFF.

The chain is built from TRBV19 and TRBJ1-4; D is uncertain. The V end lost 3 bases, the J end lost 0 bases, and 8 bases lay between the germline ends. Germline CDR1 reads LNHDA; CDR2 reads SQIVND (reference sequence). The CDR3 is 15 amino acids. The CDR3 reads CASSMGGSTNEKLFF. The CDR3 DNA is TGTGCCAGTAGTATGGGAGGATCAACTAATGAAAAACTGTTTTTT.

This chain connects TRBV7-2 to TRBJ1-1; D ambiguous. Trimming shortened V by 5 bases and J by 0 bases, and 10 bases separated the two germline ends. CDR1 is SGHTA and CDR2 is FQGNSA in the germline V gene. This CDR3 has 14 amino acids. The CDR3 DNA reads as TGTGCCAGCAGCCCGTCTAGTTTGAACACTGAAGCTTTCTTT. This encodes CASSPSSLNTEAFF.

The chain combines TRBV29-1 with TRBJ1-1; no firm D call. Per the germline V gene, CDR1 is SQVTM and CDR2 is ANQGSEA. The CDR3 extends over 12 amino acids. V was clipped by 4 bases and J by 0 bases, with 6 bases between them. In DNA form, the CDR3 reads TGCAGCGTTGGGTACATGAACACTGAAGCTTTCTTT. Amino acid sequence: CSVGYMNTEAFF.

This clone was seen only once. V and J are TRBV10-2 and TRBJ1-1; 12 nucleotides agree with TRBD1. V was clipped by 6 bases and J by 10 bases; unmatched bases: 15. The CDR3 has 16 residues. Germline values: CDR1 WSHSY, CDR2 SAAADI. This chain's CDR3 is CASRAGTGGAGDSAFF. CDR3 coding DNA: TGCGCCAGCAGGGCTGGGACAGGGGGCGCGGGGGACTCAGCTTTCTTT.

The chain recombines TRBV10-3 with TRBJ1-2, with 9 bases fitting TRBD1. The CDR3 sequence is 13 residues long. The germline CDR1 and CDR2 sequences are ENHRY and SYGVKD. Trimming took 8 bases from V and 4 from J; bases not matched to a gene: 5. CDR3 sequence (DNA): TGTGCCATCCGGACAGGGGACCTCTATGGCTACACCTTC. Translating it yields CAIRTGDLYGYTF.

V is TRBV19 and J is TRBJ2-5; D is ambiguous. The J call is doubtful: the DNA matches TRBJ2-7 better. Per the germline V gene, CDR1 is LNHDA and CDR2 is SQIVND (reference sequence). The CDR3 is 15 amino acids. CDR3 DNA sequence: TGTGCCAGTAGTATTCGGGTTGGAATGGCCTACGAGCAGTACTTC. Translated: CASSIRVGMAYEQYF.

This clone was seen only once. The chain combines TRBV7-9 with TRBJ2-5; TRBD1 matches 9 bases. This CDR3 contains 14 residues. Trimming at V came to 5 bases and at J to 5 bases, leaving 6 bases not matched to a gene. Germline CDR1 reads SEHNR; CDR2 reads FQNEAQ (reference sequence). The CDR3 here is CASSRTGVRETQYF. In DNA form, the CDR3 reads TGTGCCAGCAGCCGGACAGGGGTTCGGGAGACCCAGTACTTC.

The chain carries TRBV7-6 and TRBJ2-1; 9 bases are shared with TRBD2. Germline trimming cut 2 bases from V and 7 bases from J; bases unmatched to any gene: 12. This CDR3 comprises 17 residues. The germline CDR1 and CDR2 sequences are SGHVS and FNYEAQ. For the CDR3, the DNA is TGTGCCAGCAGCTTATGGGCTAGCGGGGATACTGGGAATGAGCAGTTCTTC. Translating gives CASSLWASGDTGNEQFF.

This chain uses TRBV5-1 with TRBJ2-1, with a possible D match to TRBD2 (6 bases). Germline assignment: CDR1 SGHRS and CDR2 YFSETQ. The V and J ends lost 4 bases and 9 bases respectively, with 20 bases between them. This CDR3 region has 15 residues. As DNA, the CDR3 is TGCGCCAGCAGCACGCGGACTTCGCCCGGGGGTGAGCAGTTCTTC. It codes for CASSTRTSPGGEQFF.

The V gene is TRBV5-1, the J gene TRBJ2-5; TRBD2 matches at 11 bases. This CDR3 comprises 18 residues. CDR1 and CDR2 (germline): SGHRS, YFSETQ. The V gene end was trimmed by 0 bases and the J gene end by 1 base; junction bases not matched to a gene: 8. In DNA, the CDR3 is TGCGCCAGCAGCTTGGGAAATAGCGGGAGGGATGGCCAAGAGACCCAGTACTTC. It yields the protein CASSLGNSGRDGQETQYF.

The gene calls are TRBV11-2 and TRBJ2-2, with D maybe TRBD1 (5 bases). Trimming cost V 3 bases and J 7 bases, with 12 bases left between them. This CDR3 has 14 amino acids. Germline CDR1 SGHAT, CDR2 FQNNGV. The CDR3 loop is CASSFLQGLGELFF. Written as DNA, the CDR3 is TGTGCCAGCAGCTTCCTGCAGGGCCTCGGGGAGCTGTTTTTT.

The chain carries TRBV2 and TRBJ2-5, with 10 bases aligning to TRBD2. The V and J ends lost 4 bases and 5 bases, in that order; junction bases with no gene match: 7. Germline assignment: CDR1 SNHLY and CDR2 FYNNEI. The CDR3 is 15 residues long. CDR3 sequence: CASSVPAGGQETQYF. CDR3 coding DNA: TGTGCCAGCAGTGTTCCAGCGGGGGGGCAGGAGACCCAGTACTTC.

This clone was seen a few times. The chain employs TRBV5-1 and TRBJ2-1; 8 positions match TRBD2. This CDR3 region has 16 residues. After removal of 4 bases from V and 0 bases from J, the junction contained 6 bases not matched to a gene. CDR1 is SGHRS and CDR2 is YFSETQ in the germline V gene. The DNA of the CDR3 is TGCGCCAGCAGCGGAACTAGCGGAAGCTCCTACAATGAGCAGTTCTTC. The encoded protein is CASSGTSGSSYNEQFF. Variable domain in full (rest from reference TRBV5-1 and TRBJ2-1): KAGVTQTPRYLIKTRGQQVTLSCSPISGHRSVSWYQQTPGQGLQFLFEYFSETQRNKGNFPGRFSGRQFSNSRSEMNVSTLELGDSALYLCASSGTSGSSYNEQFFGPGTRLTVL.

V is TRBV10-3 and J is TRBJ2-1, with TRBD2 identical over 8 bases. This CDR3 has 15 amino acids. Trimming at V came to 2 bases and at J to 7 bases, leaving 7 bases not matched to a gene. CDR1 and CDR2 (germline): ENHRY, SYGVKD. The CDR3: CAISETSGDRNEQFF. The CDR3 DNA follows: TGTGCCATCAGTGAGACTAGCGGTGATCGGAATGAGCAGTTCTTC.

This chain links TRBV5-1 with TRBJ2-3; maybe TRBD1 (5 bases). Germline CDR1 SGHRS, CDR2 YFSETQ. V lost 5 bases and J 0 bases, leaving 13 bases between the germline ends. The CDR3 contains 15 residues. The CDR3 region is CASRQVLSSTDTQYF. CDR3 bases: TGCGCCAGCAGACAGGTGCTTTCTAGCACAGATACGCAGTATTTT.

The chain combines TRBV7-3 with TRBJ2-3; 9 positions agree with TRBD1. CDR3 length equals 18 residues. V gave up 4 bases and J gave up 0 bases; unmatched junction bases: 11. The germline V gene has CDR1 SGHTA and CDR2 FQGTGA. The CDR3 nucleotides read TGTGCCAGCAGCTCCAGGGACAGGGAGGCGTCTAGCACAGATACGCAGTATTTT. Amino acids: CASSSRDREASSTDTQYF.

CDR3 DNA sequence: TGCAGCGTCTCCCCACCGGGACAGGGGAACTCTGGGGCCAACGTCCTGACTTTC. Protein sequence: CSVSPPGQGNSGANVLTF. The chain recombines TRBV29-1 with TRBJ2-6, with 10 positions matching TRBD1. CDR1 is SQVTM, CDR2 ANQGSEA, per germline. CDR3 length: 18 amino acids. V was clipped by 6 bases and J by 0 bases; unmatched bases: 11.

This clone was seen only once. The chain carries TRBV7-3 and TRBJ2-7; D is perhaps TRBD2 (6 bases). Germline V gene data show CDR1 as SGHTA and CDR2 as FQGTGA. CDR3 length: 13 residues. V was trimmed by 8 bases and J by 0 bases, leaving 11 bases between them. CDR3 sequence: CASGVGGSYEQYF. CDR3 DNA sequence: TGTGCCAGCGGAGTCGGGGGCTCCTACGAGCAGTACTTC.

This clone came up a few times. The chain couples TRBV18 to TRBJ1-6; no clear D gene. The germline gives CDR1 KGHSH, CDR2 LQKENI. The germline V and J ends were trimmed by 1 base and 8 bases, with 15 bases remaining between them. The CDR3 consists of 16 residues. In DNA, the CDR3 is TGTGCCAGCTCACCACGGAGGGTTGATGCGGATTCACCCCTCCACTTT. Translating gives CASSPRRVDADSPLHF.

The V and J genes are TRBV10-2 and TRBJ2-7, with 8 bases that match TRBD2. Looked up from germline, CDR1 is WSHSY and CDR2 is SAAADI. The CDR3 contains 13 residues. Unmatched junction bases numbered 7, after V lost 5 bases and J lost 7 bases. The CDR3 is CASSPGGLLEQYF. The CDR3 DNA is TGCGCCAGCAGTCCGGGAGGGCTCCTGGAGCAGTACTTC.

This chain joins TRBV2 and TRBJ2-3, with TRBD2 matching 9 bases. This CDR3 is 14 amino acids long. The J segment lost 4 bases and the V segment lost 3 bases, leaving 2 bases of the junction unmatched. Germline V gene sequence: CDR1 SNHLY, CDR2 FYNNEI. CDR3 nucleotides: TGTGCCAGCAGTGAGGGACTAGCATCAGATACGCAGTATTTT. Residues: CASSEGLASDTQYF. Full variable domain (rest looked up from reference TRBV2 and TRBJ2-3): EPEVTQTPSHQVTQMGQEVILRCVPISNHLYFYWYRQILGQKVEFLVSFYNNEISEKSEIFDDQFSVERPDGSNFTLKIRSTKLEDSAMYFCASSEGLASDTQYFGPGTRLTVL.